These 11 T cell receptor beta chains came from one sample sequenced in a study of blood T cell repertoires in COVID-19. Measured with immunoSEQ multiplex PCR; TCRdb has only the in-frame clones, and not every one. The table shows over 120,000 clones, with 80% occurring only once. Specimen: peripheral blood. The receptors come from an older man who had recovered from COVID-19.

This rearrangement joins TRBV3-1 (or the pseudogene TRBV3-2) to TRBJ2-7; D possibly corresponds to TRBD1 (6 bases). V was shortened by 3 bases and J by 6 bases, with 21 bases between the two germline ends. This CDR3 has 16 amino acids. Germline CDR1 reads LGHDT; CDR2 reads YNNKEL (reference sequence). The DNA of the CDR3 is TGTGCCAGCAGCCAGCTCATCCAGGGGCGCCGCGGCGAGCAGTACTTC. Protein sequence: CASSQLIQGRRGEQYF.

The gene calls are TRBV6-1 and TRBJ2-7; D is uncertain. This CDR3 is 13 amino acids long. Between the trimmed V and J ends, which lost 5 bases and 6 bases, there was a span of 14 bases. From germline, CDR1 is MNHNS and CDR2 SASEGT. In DNA, the CDR3 is TGTGCCAGCAGTCAGTCATTGTTCTTCGAGCAGTACTTC. Amino acids: CASSQSLFFEQYF.

The chain couples TRBV5-1 to TRBJ2-5, with TRBD2 as a possible D gene (6 bases). Deletions cut 2 bases from V and 4 bases from J, with 15 bases between. This CDR3 is 15 amino acids long. In germline, CDR1 is SGHRS, CDR2 YFSETQ. The CDR3 is CASSLSGLDSETQYF. The CDR3 DNA follows: TGCGCCAGCAGCTTATCGGGACTGGACTCAGAGACCCAGTACTTC.

V and J are TRBV19 and TRBJ2-3; tentatively, D is TRBD2 (5 bases). Trimming shortened V by 5 bases and J by 6 bases, and 15 bases separated the two germline ends. The CDR3 sequence is 14 residues long. Germline values: CDR1 LNHDA, CDR2 SQIVND (reference sequence). CDR3 protein: CASSSGEPGDTQYF. CDR3 DNA sequence: TGTGCCAGTAGTTCAGGAGAACCGGGGGATACGCAGTATTTT.

This rearrangement joins TRBV4-1 to TRBJ2-1; TRBD2 matches 7 bases. The germline V gene has CDR1 MGHRA and CDR2 YSYEKL. The CDR3 is made up of 15 amino acids. V dropped 7 bases and J dropped 4; count of bases not matched to a gene: 10. The CDR3 DNA is TGCGCCAGCAAACCTTCTAGCGGTAGTTACAATGAGCAGTTCTTC. Translating gives CASKPSSGSYNEQFF.

V is TRBV6-2 or TRBV6-3 and J is TRBJ2-3, with D maybe TRBD1 (6 bases). Germline V gives CDR1 MNHEY, CDR2 SVGEGT. V lost 2 bases to trimming and J lost 4 bases, with 28 bases between them. The CDR3 totals 20 residues. In DNA form, the CDR3 reads TGTGCCAGCAGTTACCTTAGTACAGCCGGGACAACCCGGCCTTCAGATACGCAGTATTTT. Translation: CASSYLSTAGTTRPSDTQYF.

The rearrangement links TRBV2 to TRBJ1-3; D remains ambiguous. Trimming cost V 10 bases and J 0 bases, with 10 bases left between them. CDR1 SNHLY and CDR2 FYNNEI come from the germline V gene. The CDR3 spans 13 residues. CDR3 amino acids: CAKRGSSGNTIYF. The CDR3 DNA reads as TGTGCCAAGCGGGGTAGCTCTGGAAACACCATATATTTT.

The chain carries TRBV29-1 and TRBJ2-2; D is perhaps TRBD1 (6 bases). The CDR3 sequence is 12 residues long. Germline loops: CDR1 SQVTM, CDR2 ANQGSEA. Trimming removed 6 bases at V and 6 bases at J, with 11 bases between. Written as DNA, the CDR3 is TGCAGCGTGCTGGGGGCGGCCGGGGAGCTGTTTTTT. It is translated as CSVLGAAGELFF.

The gene calls are TRBV20-1 and TRBJ2-7; 12 bases are shared with TRBD2. Germline V CDR1 and CDR2: DFQATT, SNEGSKA (reference sequence). V was clipped by 3 bases and J by 7 bases; unmatched bases: 7. The CDR3 sequence is 14 residues long. The CDR3 DNA is TGCAGTGCTAGTAGGCGACTAGCGGGAGATGAGCAGTACTTC. Translating gives CSASRRLAGDEQYF.

The chain carries TRBV4-2 and TRBJ2-7; 7 positions match TRBD1. This CDR3 is 15 amino acids long. With V trimmed by 0 bases and J by 4 bases, 6 bases remained unmatched. Germline V lookup: CDR1 LGHNA, CDR2 YNFKEQ. In nucleotides, the CDR3 is TGTGCCAGCAGCCAAGATGAGGGACAGTTATACGAGCAGTACTTC. This codes for CASSQDEGQLYEQYF.

The rearrangement joins TRBV4-1 to TRBJ2-1; perhaps TRBD2 as D (5 bases). The CDR3 is 15 amino acids. Germline loops: CDR1 MGHRA, CDR2 YSYEKL. V was trimmed by 6 bases and J by 0 bases, leaving 12 bases between them. The DNA of the CDR3 is TGCGCCAGCAGAAGTGTCGGAGGCTCCTACAATGAGCAGTTCTTC. Translated: CASRSVGGSYNEQFF.